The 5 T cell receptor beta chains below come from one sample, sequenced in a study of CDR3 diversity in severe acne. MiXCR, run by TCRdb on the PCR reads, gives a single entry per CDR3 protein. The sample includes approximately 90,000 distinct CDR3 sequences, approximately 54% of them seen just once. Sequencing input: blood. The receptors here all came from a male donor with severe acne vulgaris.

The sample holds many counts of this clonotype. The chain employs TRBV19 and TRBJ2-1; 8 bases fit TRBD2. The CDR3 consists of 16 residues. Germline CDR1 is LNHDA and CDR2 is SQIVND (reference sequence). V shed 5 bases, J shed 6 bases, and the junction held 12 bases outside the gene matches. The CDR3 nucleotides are TGTGCCAGTAGTTTGCCAAGGGGCGGGAGGCCCAATGAGCAGTTCTTC. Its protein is CASSLPRGGRPNEQFF.

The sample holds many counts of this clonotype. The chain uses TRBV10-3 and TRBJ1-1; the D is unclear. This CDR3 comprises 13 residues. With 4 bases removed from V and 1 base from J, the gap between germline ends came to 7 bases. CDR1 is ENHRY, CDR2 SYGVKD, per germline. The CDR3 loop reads CAISVQKNTEAFF. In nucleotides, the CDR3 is TGTGCCATCAGTGTACAGAAGAACACTGAAGCTTTCTTT.

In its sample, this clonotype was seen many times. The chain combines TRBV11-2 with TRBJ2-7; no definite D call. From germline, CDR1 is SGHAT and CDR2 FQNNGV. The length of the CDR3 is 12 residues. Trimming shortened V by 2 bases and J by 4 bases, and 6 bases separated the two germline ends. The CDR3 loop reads CASSLSTYEQYF. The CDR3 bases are TGTGCCAGCAGCTTATCGACATACGAGCAGTACTTC. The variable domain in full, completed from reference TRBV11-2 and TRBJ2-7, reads EAGVAQSPRYKIIEKRQSVAFWCNPISGHATLYWYQQILGQGPKLLIQFQNNGVVDDSQLPKDRFSAERLKGVDSTLKIQPAKLEDSAVYLCASSLSTYEQYFGPGTRLTVT.

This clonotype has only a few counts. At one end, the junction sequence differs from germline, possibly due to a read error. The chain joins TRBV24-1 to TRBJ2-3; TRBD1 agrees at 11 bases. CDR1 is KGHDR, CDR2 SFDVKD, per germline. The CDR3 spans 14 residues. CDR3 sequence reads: CATGQGASTDTQCF. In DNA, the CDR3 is TGTGCCACAGGACAGGGGGCCAGCACAGATACGCAGTGTTTT.

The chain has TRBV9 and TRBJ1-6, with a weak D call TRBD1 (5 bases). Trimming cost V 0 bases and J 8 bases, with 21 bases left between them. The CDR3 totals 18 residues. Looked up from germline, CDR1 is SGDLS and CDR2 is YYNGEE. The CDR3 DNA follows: TGTGCCAGCAGCGTAGGATTGGCCGGGGGACTAGAGGATTCACCCCTCCACTTT. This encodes CASSVGLAGGLEDSPLHF.